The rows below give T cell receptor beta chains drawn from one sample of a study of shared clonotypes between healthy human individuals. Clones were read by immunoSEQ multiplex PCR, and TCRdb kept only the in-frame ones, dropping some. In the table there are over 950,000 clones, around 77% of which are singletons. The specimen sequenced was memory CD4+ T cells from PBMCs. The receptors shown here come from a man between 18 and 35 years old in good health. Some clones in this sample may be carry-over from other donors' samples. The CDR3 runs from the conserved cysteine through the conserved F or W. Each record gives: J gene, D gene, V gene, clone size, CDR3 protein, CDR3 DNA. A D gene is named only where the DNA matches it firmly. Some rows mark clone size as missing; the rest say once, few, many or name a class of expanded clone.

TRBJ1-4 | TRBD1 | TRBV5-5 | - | CASAQGGVNEKLFF | TGTGCCTCAGCCCAAGGGGGCGTTAATGAAAAACTGTTTTTT
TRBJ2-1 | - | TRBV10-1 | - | CASSDAPSKQFF | TGCGCCAGCAGTGATGCCCCCAGTAAGCAGTTCTTC
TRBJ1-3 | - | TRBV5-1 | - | CASSLEMTGSGNTIYF | TGCGCCAGCAGCTTGGAGATGACCGGGTCTGGAAACACCATATATTTT
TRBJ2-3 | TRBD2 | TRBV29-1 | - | CSVTSGSFIDTQYF | TGCAGCGTCACCAGCGGGAGTTTTATAGATACGCAGTATTTT
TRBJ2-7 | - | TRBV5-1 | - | CASSLSGTSYEQYF | TGCGCCAGCAGCTTGTCCGGGACCAGCTACGAGCAGTACTTC
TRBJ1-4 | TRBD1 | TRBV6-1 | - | CASSTPTGDEKLFF | TGTGCCAGCAGTACCCCGACAGGGGATGAAAAACTGTTTTTT
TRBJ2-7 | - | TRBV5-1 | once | CASSLESLYEQYF | TGCGCCAGCAGCTTGGAGAGTCTCTACGAGCAGTACTTC
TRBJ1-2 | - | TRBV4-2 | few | CASSQEWGAIDGYTF | TGTGCCAGCAGCCAAGAGTGGGGGGCGATAGATGGCTACACCTTC
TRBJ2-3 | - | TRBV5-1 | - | CASSLGSRPNTDTQYF | TGCGCCAGCAGCTTGGGGAGCCGTCCTAACACAGATACGCAGTATTTT
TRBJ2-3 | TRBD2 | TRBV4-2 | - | CASSQGGLAGGVGDTQYF | TGTGCCAGCAGCCAAGGCGGACTAGCGGGGGGAGTTGGAGATACGCAGTATTTT
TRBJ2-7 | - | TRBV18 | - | CASSLDGQRRYEQYF | TGTGCCAGCTCACTCGACGGACAGCGGCGCTACGAGCAGTACTTC
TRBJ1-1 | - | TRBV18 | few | CASHYNRDTEAFF | TGTGCCAGCCATTACAATCGGGACACTGAAGCTTTCTTT
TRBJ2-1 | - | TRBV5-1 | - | CASTIQTGNEQFF | TGCGCCAGCACAATACAGACGGGGAATGAGCAGTTCTTC
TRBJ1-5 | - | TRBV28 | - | CASSSPARPQHF | TGTGCCAGCAGTTCCCCCGCGAGGCCCCAGCATTTT
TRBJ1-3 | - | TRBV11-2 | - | CASSLEFRANTIYF | TGTGCCAGCAGCTTAGAGTTCCGGGCAAACACCATATATTTT
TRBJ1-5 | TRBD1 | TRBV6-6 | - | CASTDFRQGGNQPQHF | TGTGCCAGCACCGATTTCCGACAGGGTGGCAATCAGCCCCAGCATTTT
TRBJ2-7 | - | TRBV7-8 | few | CASSLGSGHEQYF | TGTGCCAGCAGCTTAGGCTCCGGGCACGAGCAGTACTTC
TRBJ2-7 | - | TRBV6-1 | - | CASRVGQHYEQYF | TGTGCCAGCAGAGTGGGGCAGCACTACGAGCAGTACTTC
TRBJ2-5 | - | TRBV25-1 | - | CASSEFEARETQYF | TGTGCCAGCAGTGAATTCGAGGCCAGAGAGACCCAGTACTTC
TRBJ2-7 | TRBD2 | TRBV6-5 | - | CASSTSGRARMQYF | TGTGCCAGCAGTACCAGCGGGAGGGCCAGGATGCAGTACTTC
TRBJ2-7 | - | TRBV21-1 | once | CASSPTPTSGTYEQYF | TGTGCCAGCAGCCCCACACCGACTAGCGGGACCTACGAGCAGTACTTC
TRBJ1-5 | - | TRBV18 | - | CASSRGGGSQPQHF | TGTGCCAGCTCACGTGGAGGGGGGTCTCAGCCCCAGCATTTT
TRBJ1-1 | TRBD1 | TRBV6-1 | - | CASSENEDRDAFF | TGTGCCAGCAGTGAAAATGAGGACAGGGACGCTTTCTTT
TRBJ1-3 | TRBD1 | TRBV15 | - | CATRGQGAHTIYF | TGTGCCACCAGAGGACAGGGGGCCCACACCATATATTTT
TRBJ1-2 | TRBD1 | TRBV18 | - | CASSRQPGQDVYGYTF | TGTGCCAGCTCACGACAACCGGGACAGGACGTTTATGGCTACACCTTC
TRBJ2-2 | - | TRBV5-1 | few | CASSLAGNTGELFF | TGCGCCAGCAGCTTGGCCGGGAACACCGGGGAGCTGTTTTTT
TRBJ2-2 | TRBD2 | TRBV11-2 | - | CASSRLAGVSTGELFF | TGTGCCAGCAGCCGACTAGCGGGAGTTAGTACCGGGGAGCTGTTTTTT
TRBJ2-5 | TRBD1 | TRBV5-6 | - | CASSPRKDRGYETQYF | TGTGCCAGCAGCCCTCGAAAAGACAGGGGGTATGAGACCCAGTACTTC